This T cell receptor (beta chain) was identified in a study of T cell responses to AZD1222 COVID-19 vaccine. Germline lookup yields CDR1 SGHDN and CDR2 FVKESK. The junction had 15 bases not matched to a gene; V was cut back by 4 bases and J by 7 bases. The CDR3 loop spans 18 amino acids. The table came from immunoSEQ multiplex PCR; TCRdb's copy has only in-frame clones and leaves some out. This sample has about 170,000 clones, with roughly nine tenths found just once. The material was peripheral blood, obtained on day 0 of AZD1222 vaccination. The chain has TRBV14 and TRBJ1-6; TRBD1 matches at 8 bases. The TCR sequence derives from an adult in good health. CDR3 region: CASSLRTGLRDRNSPLHF. The CDR3 region has the DNA TGTGCCAGCAGCCTTCGGACAGGGCTCCGAGACCGGAATTCACCCCTCCACTTT.